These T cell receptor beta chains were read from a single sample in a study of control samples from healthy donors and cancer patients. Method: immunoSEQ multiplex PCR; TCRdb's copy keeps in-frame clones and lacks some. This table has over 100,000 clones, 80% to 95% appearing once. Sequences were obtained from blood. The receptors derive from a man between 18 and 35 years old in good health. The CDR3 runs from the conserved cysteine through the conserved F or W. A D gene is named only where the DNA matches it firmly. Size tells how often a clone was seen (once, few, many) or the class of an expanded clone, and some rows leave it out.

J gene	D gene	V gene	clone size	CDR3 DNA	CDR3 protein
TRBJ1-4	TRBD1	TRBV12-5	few	TGTGCTAGTGGAGCCGGGACAGGGGGGATCGTGGGTGAAAAACTGTTTTTT	CASGAGTGGIVGEKLFF
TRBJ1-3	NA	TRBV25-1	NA	TGTGCCAGCAGTGAAGGGCTCGGTCACACCATATATTTT	CASSEGLGHTIYF
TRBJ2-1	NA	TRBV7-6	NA	TGTGCCAGCAGCTTAGTCGGGGGCCCTCACAATGAGCAGTTCTTC	CASSLVGGPHNEQFF
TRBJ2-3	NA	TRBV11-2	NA	TGTGCCAGCAGCTTAGATCCCCGCCGCCTCACAGATACGCAGTATTTT	CASSLDPRRLTDTQYF
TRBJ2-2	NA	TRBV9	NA	TGTGCCAGCAAGGGGCTGGGGCCTGACACCGGGGAGCTGTTTTTT	CASKGLGPDTGELFF
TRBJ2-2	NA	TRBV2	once	TGTGCCAGCAGCAACACCGGGGAGCTGTTTTTT	CASSNTGELFF
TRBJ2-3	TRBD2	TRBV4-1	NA	TGCGCCAGCAGCCAAGCCTCGCTAGCGGGGGGGCCGGCGCAGTATTTT	CASSQASLAGGPAQYF
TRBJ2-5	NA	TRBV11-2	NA	TGTGCCAGCAGCTTTAGCGTCGGGACCCAGTACTTC	CASSFSVGTQYF
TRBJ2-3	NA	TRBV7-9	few	TGTGCCAGCAGCCCCAGGAGGGGGACTAGCACAGATACGCAGTATTTT	CASSPRRGTSTDTQYF
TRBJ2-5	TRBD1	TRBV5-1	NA	TGCGCCAGCAGCTTGGCGACAGGGGGTCGGGAGACCCAGTACTTC	CASSLATGGRETQYF